This TCR beta chain was sequenced during a study of blood T cell repertoires in COVID-19 (dated by TCRdb to about 2020). Regarding the complete study: Samples covering the acute and convalescent phases of COVID-19 were provided by collaborators in the United States, Italy and Spain. The prospective study material was composed of cDNA or gDNA derived from T cells, B-cell-depleted T cells, or PBMCs. Subjects who had been exposed to COVID-19, were actively infected with it, or had recovered from it provided the deeply sampled blood TCRbeta repertoires that made up the dataset. The repertoires were released in a freely available public database intended as a resource for research on the immune response to SARS-CoV-2. The samples were drawn from two sources: the first 160 participants of the ongoing ImmuneRACE study, and about 1,300 subjects contributed by 6 global collaborators. A de-identified subject ID, COVID-19 status, age in years and sex were almost always included in the sample metadata. Where available, HLA class I and class II types were obtained from metadata supplied by the sample provider rather than from assay-based typing. Beyond this particular receptor, the publication reports: The amount of clinical and demographic metadata varied by source and participant and was provided uncurated.

TCRbeta CDR3 regions were amplified from genomic DNA using the immunoSEQ Assay, a bias-controlled multiplex PCR. On the authors' methods: Nucleated cell counts per sample were estimated from amplification of reference gene primers within the assay. Sequence reads were collapsed and filtered to measure the absolute abundance of every unique TCRbeta CDR3 rearrangement. For each sample, productive Simpson clonality was calculated by taking the square root of Simpson's diversity index across productive rearrangements. This is the immuneACCESS table as TCRdb keeps it, with only in-frame sequences that have V and J called. A part of the clones is gone; compared with another copy, unresolved V genes explain less than half, and the rest is unexplained. That table gives V, J and clone size, and the DNA gave D and trimming. The sample table shows some 14,000 clones, and 75% to 85% are seen once. The ten largest clones take up approximately 22% of the sample.

This clone is assessed as medium-sized (0.01 to 0.1%). Its antigen is currently not known. No base quality information exists; no much larger clone differs at one position. The V end loses 7 bases and the J end loses 6 bases, and a stretch of 12 bases separates them. The CDR3 holds 13 amino acids from the cysteine to the phenylalanine. Just the 39-base CDR3 DNA is kept, in frame starting at base 1. In the germline V gene (reference sequence), CDR1 corresponds to MNHEY and CDR2 to SMNVEV. Collaborating institutions collected whole blood in K2EDTA tubes following their own protocols. For TCRbeta analysis, collaborator samples were shipped as frozen whole blood, as isolated PBMCs, or as DNA extracted from either sample type.

The source is a man older than 75 with active or convalescent COVID-19. The rearrangement combines TRBV27 with TRBJ2-2; TRBD2 could be the D gene, as 5 bases match. Specimen: peripheral blood. The CDR3 loop reads CASMTGSPGELFF. The sequence in DNA is TGTGCCAGCATGACGGGGTCCCCCGGGGAGCTGTTTTTT.